A single sample is the source of the 12 T cell receptor beta chains below, sequenced in a study of T cell responses to AZD1222 COVID-19 vaccine. Produced via immunoSEQ multiplex PCR; TCRdb's table is partial and in-frame only. The repertoire holds about 15,000 clones, with 80% to 85% as singletons. This specimen consisted of peripheral blood, obtained 28 days after the second AZD1222 dose. The receptors stem from an adult who received the AZD1222 COVID-19 vaccine.

V and J are TRBV7-9 and TRBJ1-6; TRBD1 matches at 8 bases. The CDR3 has 17 residues. CDR1 is SEHNR and CDR2 is FQNEAQ in the germline V gene (reference sequence). After removal of 6 bases from V and 0 bases from J, the junction contained 7 bases not matched to a gene. This CDR3 reads CASSPADRVSYNSPLHF. In DNA, the CDR3 is TGTGCCAGCAGTCCCGCGGACAGGGTCTCCTATAATTCACCCCTCCACTTT.

This clone has a single count. The chain combines TRBV29-1 with TRBJ1-2; D is unclear. CDR1 and CDR2 (germline): SQVTM, ANQGSEA. V lost 6 bases and J lost 1, with 12 bases in between. This CDR3 is built from 13 residues. CDR3 nucleotide sequence: TGCAGCGTCGAACTGACGGATAACTATGGCTACACCTTC. It yields the protein CSVELTDNYGYTF.

This chain connects TRBV3-1 (or the pseudogene TRBV3-2) to TRBJ2-2; weak D call: TRBD2 (5 bases). The CDR3 is 15 amino acids. Germline V gives CDR1 LGHDT, CDR2 YNNKEL (reference sequence). Trimming left V 1 base short and J 6 bases short, with 12 bases between. CDR3 bases: TGTGCCAGCAGCCAAGTAACCGGGGTGGCCGGGGAGCTGTTTTTT. Translation gives CASSQVTGVAGELFF.

The chain joins TRBV3-1 (or the pseudogene TRBV3-2) to TRBJ1-5, with 10 bases matching TRBD1. This CDR3 region has 15 residues. Germline values: CDR1 LGHDT, CDR2 YNNKEL (reference sequence). Trimming cost V 5 bases and J 8 bases; bases outside gene matches: 9. The CDR3 reads CASSTGTGVLEPQHF. The CDR3 DNA sequence: TGTGCCAGCAGCACCGGGACAGGGGTGTTGGAGCCCCAGCATTTT.

This chain joins TRBV28 and TRBJ1-5, with a weak D call TRBD1 (6 bases). The CDR3 covers 14 residues. Germline V gene data show CDR1 as MDHEN and CDR2 as SYDVKM. The germline V and J ends were trimmed by 4 bases and 5 bases, with 12 bases remaining between them. DNA for the CDR3: TGTGCCAGCAGTTCTCACAGGGAGTATCAGCCCCAGCATTTT. This translates into CASSSHREYQPQHF.

This rearrangement joins TRBV10-3 to TRBJ2-7; 8 bases match TRBD2. The CDR3 spans 15 residues. Germline V gives CDR1 ENHRY, CDR2 SYGVKD. With V trimmed by 4 bases and J by 0 bases, 5 bases remained unmatched. Written as DNA, the CDR3 is TGTGCCATCAGTGCGGTGGCGGGAGGCTCCTACGAGCAGTACTTC. Residues: CAISAVAGGSYEQYF.

This clone was seen only once. The genes are TRBV5-3 and TRBJ1-4, with 7 bases fitting TRBD1. TRBV5-3 is an ORF for which the function is uncertain. The CDR3 loop spans 16 amino acids. The V gene end was trimmed by 4 bases and the J gene end by 4 bases; junction bases not matched to a gene: 10. The CDR3 spells CARSHGTEGFNEKLFF. DNA for the CDR3: TGTGCCAGAAGCCATGGGACAGAAGGCTTTAATGAAAAACTGTTTTTT.

About this clone: The junction differs from germline at one of its ends, possibly a read error. Distinct nucleotide sequences in the sample also encode this CDR3. This rearrangement joins TRBV25-1 to TRBJ1-2; the match to TRBD1 covers 9 bases. The CDR3 totals 13 residues. CDR1 is MGHDK and CDR2 is SYGVNS in the germline V gene. CDR3 coding DNA: TGCGCCAGCAGTGAATGGACAGGGGACGGCTACACCTTC. This sequence encodes CASSEWTGDGYTF.

This clone is labeled large. The gene calls are TRBV14 and TRBJ2-7; TRBD1 agrees at 9 bases. The CDR3 has 14 amino acids. V was clipped by 3 bases and J by 4 bases; unmatched bases: 4. Germline CDR1 SGHDN, CDR2 FVKESK. The CDR3 DNA follows: TGTGCCAGCAGCCACCCCGGGACAGGGTACGAGCAGTACTTC. Translating it yields CASSHPGTGYEQYF.

This rearrangement joins TRBV7-8 to TRBJ1-1, with 8 bases matching TRBD1. Germline CDR1 and CDR2: SGHVS and FQNEAQ. The V gene end was trimmed by 2 bases and the J gene end by 7 bases; junction bases not matched to a gene: 6. CDR3 length equals 14 residues. The CDR3 DNA sequence: TGTGCCAGCAGCTTAAACGCAGGGGGCATTGAAGCTTTCTTT. This sequence encodes CASSLNAGGIEAFF.

V and J are TRBV5-5 and TRBJ2-5; 10 bases agree with TRBD2. The germline V gene has CDR1 SGHKS and CDR2 YYEKEE (reference sequence). CDR3 size: 16 residues. Trimming removed 5 bases from V and 1 base from J; junction bases left unmatched: 8. The CDR3 loop reads CASSSLAGATQETQYF. DNA of the CDR3: TGTGCCAGCAGTTCCCTAGCGGGGGCCACCCAAGAGACCCAGTACTTC.

The chain employs TRBV29-1 and TRBJ1-2, with no clear D. This CDR3 has 11 residues. The germline V gene encodes CDR1 SQVTM and CDR2 ANQGSEA. Trimming removed 4 bases at V and 3 bases at J, with 6 bases between. Here the CDR3 DNA reads TGCAGCGTTGGAGAAGACTATGGCTACACCTTC. It yields the protein CSVGEDYGYTF.